These T cell receptor beta chains were read from a single sample in a study of blood T cell repertoires in COVID-19. Sequencing used immunoSEQ multiplex PCR; TCRdb keeps in-frame clones, though not all of them. This table holds approximately 75,000 clones, about 89% found once. The sequenced sample consisted of peripheral blood. The origin of the receptors is a man aged 55 to 69 with acute or convalescent COVID-19. The CDR3 runs from the conserved cysteine through the conserved F or W. D genes are given only for firm matches. Expanded clones get a size class; other rows say once, few or many, or leave the size out.

clone_size | j_call | cdr3_length | v_call | d_call | cdr3_aa | cdr3_nt
. | TRBJ1-5 | 14 | TRBV19 | . | CASSIQGGGQPQHF | TGTGCCAGTAGTATACAGGGAGGGGGTCAGCCCCAGCATTTT
. | TRBJ2-5 | 13 | TRBV7-9 | . | CASSPLAQETQYF | TGTGCCAGCAGCCCGCTAGCGCAAGAGACCCAGTACTTC
. | TRBJ2-1 | 15 | TRBV5-1 | TRBD2 | CASSLVGGGYNEQFF | TGCGCCAGCAGCTTGGTGGGCGGGGGCTACAATGAGCAGTTCTTC
. | TRBJ2-3 | 15 | TRBV3-1/TRBV3-2 | TRBD1 | CASSQGQGDTDTQYF | TGTGCCAGCAGCCAAGGTCAGGGGGACACAGATACGCAGTATTTT
. | TRBJ1-2 | 15 | TRBV5-1 | . | CASSLVRGTVYGYTF | TGCGCCAGCAGCTTGGTTCGAGGGACTGTTTATGGCTACACCTTC
. | TRBJ2-3 | 15 | TRBV10-1 | . | CASSELGTSTDTQYF | TGCGCCAGCAGTGAGTTGGGGACTAGCACAGATACGCAGTATTTT
once | TRBJ2-7 | 16 | TRBV18 | TRBD1 | CASSPPNNEGAGEQYF | TGTGCCAGCTCACCACCCAACAACGAGGGGGCTGGTGAGCAGTACTTC
. | TRBJ1-3 | 17 | TRBV5-1 | . | CASSLQGPNSSGNTIYF | TGCGCCAGCAGCTTGCAGGGCCCCAACAGTTCTGGAAACACCATATATTTT
. | TRBJ1-5 | 14 | TRBV5-1 | . | CASSTEGGNQPQHF | TGCGCCAGCAGCACCGAGGGGGGGAATCAGCCCCAGCATTTT
. | TRBJ1-4 | 14 | TRBV9 | . | CASSDGRSNEKLFF | TGTGCCAGCAGCGACGGTCGATCTAATGAAAAACTGTTTTTT
. | TRBJ2-7 | 16 | TRBV5-6 | TRBD1 | CASSLVSGTGSYEQYF | TGTGCCAGCAGCTTGGTATCCGGGACAGGGTCCTACGAGCAGTACTTC
. | TRBJ2-3 | 15 | TRBV5-1 | . | CASSLGIGGTDTQYF | TGCGCCAGCAGCTTGGGAATCGGGGGTACAGATACGCAGTATTTT
. | TRBJ2-1 | 15 | TRBV7-9 | . | CASSFGGDSYNEQFF | TGTGCCAGCAGCTTCGGCGGGGACTCCTACAATGAGCAGTTCTTC
. | TRBJ2-3 | 14 | TRBV6-6 | . | CATRPGGRTDTQYF | TGTGCCACCCGACCGGGGGGCCGGACAGATACGCAGTATTTT
. | TRBJ2-3 | 14 | TRBV5-1 | . | CASSLGTDTDTQYF | TGCGCCAGCAGCTTGGGGACAGACACAGATACGCAGTATTTT
. | TRBJ1-3 | 17 | TRBV11-2 | . | CASSLNPGGLAGNTIYF | TGTGCCAGCAGCTTAAATCCGGGGGGACTTGCTGGAAACACCATATATTTT
. | TRBJ2-1 | 15 | TRBV5-1 | . | CASSFGGANPQEQFF | TGCGCCAGCAGCTTTGGGGGGGCTAACCCCCAAGAGCAGTTCTTC
. | TRBJ2-5 | 15 | TRBV27 | TRBD2 | CASSSRLAGGETQYF | TGTGCCAGCAGTTCCAGACTAGCGGGAGGCGAGACCCAGTACTTC
. | TRBJ2-5 | 13 | TRBV5-5 | TRBD2 | CASIPGGTETQYF | TGTGCCAGCATACCGGGGGGAACAGAGACCCAGTACTTC
. | TRBJ2-2 | 17 | TRBV27 | TRBD2 | CASSLLGLAGGTGELFF | TGTGCCAGCAGTCTCCTGGGGCTAGCGGGAGGGACCGGGGAGCTGTTTTTT
. | TRBJ2-1 | 15 | TRBV11-2 | . | CASSLVRGIGNEQFF | TGTGCCAGCAGCTTAGTAAGGGGTATTGGGAATGAGCAGTTCTTC
. | TRBJ2-7 | 17 | TRBV27 | TRBD1 | CASPIVIRGRESGEQYF | TGTGCCAGCCCTATCGTAATTAGGGGGCGAGAGAGTGGCGAGCAGTACTTC
. | TRBJ2-2 | 14 | TRBV5-1 | . | CASSFDSLTGELFF | TGCGCCAGCAGCTTTGACAGTCTCACCGGGGAGCTGTTTTTT
. | TRBJ2-5 | 18 | TRBV5-6 | . | CASSFQSALGSAQETQYF | TGTGCCAGCAGCTTTCAATCTGCGTTGGGTAGCGCACAAGAGACCCAGTACTTC
. | TRBJ2-6 | 15 | TRBV5-6 | . | CASSLGTSGANVLTF | TGTGCCAGCAGCTTGGGGACTTCTGGGGCCAACGTCCTGACTTTC
. | TRBJ1-6 | 15 | TRBV11-2 | . | CASSLLQTDNSPLHF | TGTGCCAGCAGCTTACTACAGACCGATAATTCACCCCTCCACTTT
once | TRBJ1-1 | 15 | TRBV10-3 | . | CAISGGPRSNTEAFF | TGTGCCATCAGTGGGGGGCCGAGAAGTAACACTGAAGCTTTCTTT
. | TRBJ2-7 | 15 | TRBV24-1 | TRBD1 | CATSEDGQGPYEQYF | TGTGCCACCAGTGAGGACGGACAGGGGCCCTACGAGCAGTACTTC
. | TRBJ2-3 | 16 | TRBV24-1 | TRBD2 | CATSDLTSGSTDTQYF | TGTGCCACCAGTGACCTCACTAGCGGGAGCACAGATACGCAGTATTTT
. | TRBJ2-4 | 15 | TRBV5-1 | . | CASSLNGGGGDIQYF | TGCGCCAGCAGCTTGAATGGAGGGGGCGGTGATATTCAGTACTTC
. | TRBJ2-1 | 17 | TRBV5-6 | TRBD2 | CASSPLLTSGGPNEQFF | TGTGCCAGCAGCCCGTTACTAACTAGCGGGGGACCGAATGAGCAGTTCTTC
. | TRBJ1-3 | 14 | TRBV3-1/TRBV3-2 | TRBD1 | CASSQRTGHDTIYF | TGTGCCAGCAGCCAAAGGACAGGGCATGACACCATATATTTT
. | TRBJ1-5 | 16 | TRBV7-8 | . | CASSLAGEYSNQPQHF | TGTGCCAGCAGCTTAGCTGGAGAATATAGCAATCAGCCCCAGCATTTT
. | TRBJ1-3 | 18 | TRBV18 | . | CASSPGGQPRSSGNTIYF | TGTGCCAGCTCACCGGGCGGACAGCCACGGAGCTCTGGAAACACCATATATTTT
. | TRBJ1-1 | 14 | TRBV7-8 | . | CASSLVRQATEAFF | TGTGCCAGCAGCTTAGTCAGACAGGCCACTGAAGCTTTCTTT
. | TRBJ1-2 | 13 | TRBV12-3/TRBV12-4 | TRBD1 | CASSLNRGDGYTF | TGTGCCAGCAGTTTAAACAGGGGAGATGGCTACACCTTC
. | TRBJ1-5 | 15 | TRBV6-5 | TRBD1 | CASSSDRGLNQPQHF | TGTGCCAGCAGTTCCGACAGGGGGCTCAATCAGCCCCAGCATTTT
. | TRBJ1-3 | 14 | TRBV5-8 | TRBD1 | CASSHGQGGNTIYF | TGTGCCAGCAGCCACGGACAGGGTGGAAACACCATATATTTT
. | TRBJ1-2 | 16 | TRBV12-5 | TRBD1 | CASGLVQGAIPYGYTF | TGTGCTAGTGGTTTGGTCCAGGGGGCTATCCCCTATGGCTACACCTTC
. | TRBJ1-3 | 14 | TRBV10-2 | TRBD1 | CASSDGTAGNTIYF | TGCGCCAGCAGCGACGGGACAGCTGGAAACACCATATATTTT
. | TRBJ2-1 | 15 | TRBV7-3 | . | CASSFKGGVYNEQFF | TGTGCCAGCAGCTTTAAAGGGGGGGTCTACAATGAGCAGTTCTTC
. | TRBJ2-5 | 15 | TRBV5-1 | TRBD1 | CASSPQTGNQETQYF | TGCGCCAGCAGCCCCCAGACAGGGAACCAAGAGACCCAGTACTTC
. | TRBJ1-1 | 16 | TRBV15 | . | CATSRTGGGDGTEAFF | TGTGCCACCAGCAGGACGGGGGGAGGGGACGGCACTGAAGCTTTCTTT
. | TRBJ2-5 | 13 | TRBV30 | . | CAWSARGGETQYF | TGTGCCTGGAGTGCCCGGGGAGGAGAGACCCAGTACTTC
. | TRBJ2-7 | 16 | TRBV9 | TRBD2 | CASSVDGTSGEYEQYF | TGTGCCAGCAGCGTAGACGGGACTAGCGGGGAGTACGAGCAGTACTTC
. | TRBJ1-1 | 14 | TRBV18 | TRBD1 | CASSPRTGGQEAFF | TGTGCCAGCTCACCGCGGACAGGGGGACAGGAAGCTTTCTTT
. | TRBJ1-4 | 14 | TRBV11-2 | . | CASSQSGTNEKLFF | TGTGCCAGCAGCCAGTCCGGGACTAATGAAAAACTGTTTTTT
. | TRBJ2-7 | 14 | TRBV6-6 | TRBD2 | CASSTSGRFYEQYF | TGTGCCAGCAGCACTAGCGGGAGGTTCTACGAGCAGTACTTC
. | TRBJ2-7 | 13 | TRBV30 | . | CAWSAPNSYEQYF | TGTGCCTGGAGTGCCCCCAACTCCTACGAGCAGTACTTC
. | TRBJ1-2 | 12 | TRBV30 | TRBD1 | CALERQGGGYTF | TGTGCGTTGGAGCGACAGGGGGGCGGCTACACCTTC
once | TRBJ2-7 | 15 | TRBV5-1 | TRBD2 | CASSFSTSGAYEQYF | TGCGCCAGCAGCTTTTCTACTAGCGGGGCCTACGAGCAGTACTTC
. | TRBJ1-1 | 17 | TRBV5-1 | . | CASSLGPAGRGGTEAFF | TGCGCCAGCAGCTTGGGGCCCGCAGGGAGGGGAGGAACTGAAGCTTTCTTT
. | TRBJ2-2 | 14 | TRBV10-3 | . | CAISEFGYTGELFF | TGTGCCATCAGTGAGTTCGGGTACACCGGGGAGCTGTTTTTT
. | TRBJ1-6 | 17 | TRBV12-2 | . | CASRPAGYSSYNSPLHF | TGTGCAAGTCGCCCGGCAGGGTACAGCTCCTATAATTCACCCCTCCACTTT
. | TRBJ2-1 | 13 | TRBV3-1/TRBV3-2 | . | CASSPLGSNEQFF | TGTGCCAGCAGCCCGCTAGGTTCTAATGAGCAGTTCTTC